The entry that follows covers one TCR beta chain sequence. Its antigen is unknown. Base qualities are missing; no much larger clone stands one base away. Genomic DNA was isolated from the sorted cells so that the TCRbeta CDR3 region could be sequenced. The immunoSEQ Assay was used to sequence the TCRbeta CDR3 regions. Here the immuneACCESS table is served through TCRdb, limited to in-frame sequences with V and J called. Missing clones are a known gap in these copies; in checked studies unresolved V genes cover under half, and the rest lacks a known reason. Present in this sample are approximately 35,000 clones, about 73% of which were seen just once. About an eighth of the sample is held by the ten biggest clonotypes. Patients with autoimmune disease history or receiving systemic immunosuppression were excluded from the trial. In every dose cohort, peripheral blood was drawn for TCR sequencing at baseline, cycle 4 day 1, and cycle 7 day 1. Samples were obtained from an open-label, multicenter, first-in-human phase I dose-escalation trial of ivuxolimab. Adults with locally advanced or metastatic melanoma, renal cell, hepatocellular, or head and neck squamous cell carcinoma were enrolled in the trial. Before TCR sequencing, CD4+ T cells and CD8+ T cells from peripheral blood were sorted into separate populations.

These data originate in a study of OX40 agonist ivuxolimab in advanced cancers. About the full investigation: Ivuxolimab was a fully human IgG2 agonistic monoclonal antibody targeting the costimulatory receptor OX40 (CD134). Intravenous ivuxolimab was administered to patients every 2 weeks at six dose levels: 0.01, 0.1, 0.3, 1.5, 3 and 10 mg/kg. The paper describes the monotherapy dose-escalation part (N ≈ 52 patients) of the phase I trial of ivuxolimab. The dose-escalation cohort was about 86% male with a mean age of approximately 60 years, ranging from roughly 20 to 80. Partial responses occurred in three dose-escalation patients, of whom one had hepatocellular carcinoma and two had cutaneous melanoma. Patients were allowed to have had prior anti-PD-1, anti-PD-L1 or anti-CTLA-4 therapy, and approximately 40% of the dose-escalation patients had been treated with checkpoint inhibitors. Among the 50 to 55 dose-escalation patients, some 20 had hepatocellular carcinoma, 15 or so melanoma, 9 renal cell carcinoma and 9 head and neck cancer. The point of sequencing TCRbeta in the periphery was to test whether ivuxolimab changed TCR sequence diversity and drove clonal T-cell expansion.

The investigation overall reported the following: After ivuxolimab, expanded clones were on average more numerous among CD8+ T cells than among CD4+ T cells. In partial responders in the 0.1-3.0 mg/kg groups, normalized peripheral clonal expansion was found to be among the lowest, especially among CD8+ T cells. At doses from 0.1 to 3.0 mg/kg, clonal expansion was seen in both CD4+ and CD8+ blood T cells between baseline and week 6. Low levels of normalized T-cell clonal expansion were also seen in some patients who did not respond. Antigen specificity was not determined for the clonally expanded peripheral T cells.

This clonotype was sampled from an adult with an advanced solid tumor such as melanoma, head and neck, liver or kidney cancer. Here the sequenced sample was CD4+ or CD8+ T cells sorted from blood, taken in a trial of the OX40 agonist ivuxolimab.

The CDR3 protein: CASSTRQQQFF. The nucleotides read TGTGCCAGTAGTACCCGACAGCAGCAGTTCTTC. Recombination connected TRBV19 to TRBJ2-1; the best D guess is TRBD1, with 5 bases matching. Looking up the germline V gene (reference sequence) yields CDR1 LNHDA and CDR2 SQIVND. The CDR3 starts with the cysteine, ends with the phenylalanine, and has 11 residues. The kept DNA is CDR3 alone, 33 bases in frame from the first base. The V end loses 4 bases and the J end loses 11 bases, and a stretch of 9 bases separates them. Reference TRBV19 and TRBJ2-1 proteins supply the regions before and after the CDR3; the full variable domain is: DGGITQSPKYLFRKEGQNVTLSCEQNLNHDAMYWYRQDPGQGLRLIYYSQIVNDFQKGDIAEGYSVSREKKESFPLTVTSAQKNPTAFYLCASSTRQQQFFGPGTRLTVL.